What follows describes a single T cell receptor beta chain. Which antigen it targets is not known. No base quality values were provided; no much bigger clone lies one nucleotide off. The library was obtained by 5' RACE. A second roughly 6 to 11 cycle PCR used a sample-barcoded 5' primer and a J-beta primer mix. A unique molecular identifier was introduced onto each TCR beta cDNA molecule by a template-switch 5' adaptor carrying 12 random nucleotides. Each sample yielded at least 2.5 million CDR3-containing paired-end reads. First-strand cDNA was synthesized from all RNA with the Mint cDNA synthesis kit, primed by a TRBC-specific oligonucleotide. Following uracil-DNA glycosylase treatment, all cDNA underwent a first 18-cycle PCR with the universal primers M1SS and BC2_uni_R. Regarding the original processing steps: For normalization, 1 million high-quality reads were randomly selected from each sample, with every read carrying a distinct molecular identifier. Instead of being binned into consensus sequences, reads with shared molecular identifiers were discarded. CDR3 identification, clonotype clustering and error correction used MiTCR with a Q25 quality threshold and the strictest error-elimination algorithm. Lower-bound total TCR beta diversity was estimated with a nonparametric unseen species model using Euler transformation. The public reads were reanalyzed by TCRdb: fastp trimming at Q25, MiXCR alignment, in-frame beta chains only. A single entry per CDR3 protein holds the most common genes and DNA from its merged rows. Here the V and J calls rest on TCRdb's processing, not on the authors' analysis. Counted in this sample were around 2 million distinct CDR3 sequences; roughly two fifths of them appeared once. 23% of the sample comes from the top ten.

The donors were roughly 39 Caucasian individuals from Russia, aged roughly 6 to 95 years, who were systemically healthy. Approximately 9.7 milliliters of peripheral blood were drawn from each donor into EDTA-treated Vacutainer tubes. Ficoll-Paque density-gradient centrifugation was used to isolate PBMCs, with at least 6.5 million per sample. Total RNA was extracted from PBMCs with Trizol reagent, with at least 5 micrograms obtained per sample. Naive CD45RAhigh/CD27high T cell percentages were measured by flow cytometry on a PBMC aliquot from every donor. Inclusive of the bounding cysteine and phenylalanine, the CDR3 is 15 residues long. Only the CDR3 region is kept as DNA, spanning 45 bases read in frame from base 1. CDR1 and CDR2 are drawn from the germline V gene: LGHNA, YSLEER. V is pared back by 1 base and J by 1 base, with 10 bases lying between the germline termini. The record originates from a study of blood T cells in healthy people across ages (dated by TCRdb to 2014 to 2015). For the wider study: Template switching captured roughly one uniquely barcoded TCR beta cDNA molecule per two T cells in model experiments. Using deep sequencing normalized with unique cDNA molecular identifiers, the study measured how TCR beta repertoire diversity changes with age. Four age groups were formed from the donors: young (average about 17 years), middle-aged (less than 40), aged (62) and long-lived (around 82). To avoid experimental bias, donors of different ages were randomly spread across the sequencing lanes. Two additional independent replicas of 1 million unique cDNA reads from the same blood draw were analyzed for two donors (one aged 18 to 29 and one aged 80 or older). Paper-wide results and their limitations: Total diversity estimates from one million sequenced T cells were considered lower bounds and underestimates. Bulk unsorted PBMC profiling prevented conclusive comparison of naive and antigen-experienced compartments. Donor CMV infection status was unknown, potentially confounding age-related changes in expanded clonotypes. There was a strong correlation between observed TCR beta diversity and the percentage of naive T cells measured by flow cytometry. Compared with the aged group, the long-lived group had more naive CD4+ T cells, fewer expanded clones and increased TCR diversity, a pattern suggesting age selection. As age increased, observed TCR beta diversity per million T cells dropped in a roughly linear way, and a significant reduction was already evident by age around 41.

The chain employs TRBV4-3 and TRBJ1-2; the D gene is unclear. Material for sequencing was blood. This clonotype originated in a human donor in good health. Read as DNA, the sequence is TGCGCCAGCAGCCAAGTTGTCGGGGTTAACTATGGCTACACCTTC. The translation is CASSQVVGVNYGYTF.